This T cell receptor beta chain comes out of a study of CD8+ T cells in alopecia areata. Study at large: Treated patients received oral tofacitinib, 5 to 10 mg twice daily.

cDNA serving as the sequencing template came from extracted, reverse transcribed RNA. The method was immunoSEQ multiplex PCR; TCRdb's version includes in-frame clones alone and lacks a portion of them. The sample has about 160,000 clones, approximately 45% seen once. Per germline, CDR1 MNHEY and CDR2 SVGAGI. With 0 bases clipped from V and 8 bases from J, the junction kept 7 bases outside the gene matches. The CDR3 consists of 15 residues. Comment on this clone: Its antigen is as yet unknown.

It was from alopecia areata patients that lesional scalp punch biopsies and peripheral blood were collected. Study-wide results and caveats: Lesional scalp displayed greater clonality than normal scalp, most notably in alopecia totalis/universalis.

The chain employs TRBV6-5 and TRBJ1-1; 9 nucleotides align to TRBD1. This clonotype originated in a human donor with alopecia areata. The sequenced sample was CD4+ T cells sorted from blood. CDR3 loop: CASSYSYRGLSEAFF. The CDR3 coding sequence is TGTGCCAGCAGTTACTCGTACAGGGGGCTTTCGGAAGCTTTCTTT.